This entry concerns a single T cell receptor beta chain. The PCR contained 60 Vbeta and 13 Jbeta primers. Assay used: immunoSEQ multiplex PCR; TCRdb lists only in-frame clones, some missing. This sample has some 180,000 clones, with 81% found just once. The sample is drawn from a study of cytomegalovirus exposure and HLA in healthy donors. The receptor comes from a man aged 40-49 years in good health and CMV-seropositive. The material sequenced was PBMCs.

CDR3 sequence reads: CASSVGLQETQYF. DNA of the CDR3: TGTGCCAGCAGTGTGGGACTACAAGAGACCCAGTACTTC. The rearrangement uses TRBV2 and TRBJ2-5; 7 bases agree with TRBD2. The germline CDR1 and CDR2 sequences are SNHLY and FYNNEI. CDR3 size: 13 residues. The V and J ends lost 4 bases and 2 bases, in that order; junction bases with no gene match: 1.